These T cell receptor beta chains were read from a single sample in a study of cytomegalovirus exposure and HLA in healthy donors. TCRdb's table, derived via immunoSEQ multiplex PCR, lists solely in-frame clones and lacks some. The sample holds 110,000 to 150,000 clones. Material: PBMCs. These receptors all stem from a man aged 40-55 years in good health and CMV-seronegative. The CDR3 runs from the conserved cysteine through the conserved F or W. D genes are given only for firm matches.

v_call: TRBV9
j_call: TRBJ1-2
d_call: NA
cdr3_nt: TGTGCCAGCAGCGAGTCCGGGACTTTGGCATACTATGGCTACACCTTC
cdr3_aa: CASSESGTLAYYGYTF

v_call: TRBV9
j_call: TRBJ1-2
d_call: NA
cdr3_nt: TGTGCCAGCAGCGAGAGGGACTACGGACAGCCCCCAACCCTTAACTATGGCTACACCTTC
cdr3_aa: CASSERDYGQPPTLNYGYTF

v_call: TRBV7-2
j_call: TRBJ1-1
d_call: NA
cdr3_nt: TGTGCCAGCAGCTTTGCCTCAGGGTCCACTGAAGCTTTCTTT
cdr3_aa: CASSFASGSTEAFF

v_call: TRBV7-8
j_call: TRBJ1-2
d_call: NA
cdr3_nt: TGTGCCAGCAGCTTAGAAGGGAGTAACTATGGCTACACCTTC
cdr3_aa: CASSLEGSNYGYTF

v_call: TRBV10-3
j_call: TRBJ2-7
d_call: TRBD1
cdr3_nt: TGTGCCATCGGAGACCGGGACAGCTACGAGCAGTACTTC
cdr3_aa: CAIGDRDSYEQYF

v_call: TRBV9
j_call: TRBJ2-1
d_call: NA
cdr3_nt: TGTGCCAGCAGCGTAGTACCAGGGCAAGGGCAGTTCTTC
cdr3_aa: CASSVVPGQGQFF

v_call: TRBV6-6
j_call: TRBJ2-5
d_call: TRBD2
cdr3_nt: TGTGCCAGCACCTTAAGCGGGGGGGCGCGGGAGACCCAGTACTTC
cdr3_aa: CASTLSGGARETQYF

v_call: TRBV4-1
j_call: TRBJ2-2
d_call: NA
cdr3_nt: TGCGCCAGCAGCCGTGCGGGGGCCCCGGCTAGCACCGGGGAGCTGTTTTTT
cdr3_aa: CASSRAGAPASTGELFF

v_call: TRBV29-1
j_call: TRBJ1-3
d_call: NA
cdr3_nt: TGCAGCGTTGCGACAGGAAGCTCTGGAAACACCATATATTTT
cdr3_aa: CSVATGSSGNTIYF

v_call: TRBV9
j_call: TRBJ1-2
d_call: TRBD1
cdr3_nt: TGTGCCAGCAGCGCGCCGGGACAGGGGGGCTATGGCTACACCTTC
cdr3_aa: CASSAPGQGGYGYTF

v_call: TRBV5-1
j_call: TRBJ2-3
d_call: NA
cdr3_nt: TGCGCCAGCAGCCCGGAGGGCGCAGATACGCAGTATTTT
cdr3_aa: CASSPEGADTQYF

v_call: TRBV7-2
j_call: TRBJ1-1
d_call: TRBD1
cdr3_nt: TGTGCCAGCAGCCAGTGGGGACAGGGTGAAGCTTTCTTT
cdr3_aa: CASSQWGQGEAFF

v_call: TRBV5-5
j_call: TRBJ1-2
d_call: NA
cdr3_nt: TGTGCCAGCAGCTTGGGAGTGGTGGTGACAGCGAACTATGGCTACACCTTC
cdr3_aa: CASSLGVVVTANYGYTF

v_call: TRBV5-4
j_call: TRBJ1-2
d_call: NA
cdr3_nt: TGTGCCAGCAGCGTTGGGGTGACAGATTTTCTAATCGACACCTTC
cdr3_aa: CASSVGVTDFLIDTF

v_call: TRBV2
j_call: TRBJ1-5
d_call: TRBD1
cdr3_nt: TGTGCCAGCAGTGATCGTCACAGGGGGGGAGATCAGCCCCAGCATTTT
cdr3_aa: CASSDRHRGGDQPQHF

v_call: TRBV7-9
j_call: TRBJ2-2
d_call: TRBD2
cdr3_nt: TGTGCCAGCAGCTTAGACAGGACTAGCCAAGACACCGGGGAGCTGTTTTTT
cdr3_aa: CASSLDRTSQDTGELFF

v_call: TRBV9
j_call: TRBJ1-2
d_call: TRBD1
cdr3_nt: TGTGCCAGCAGCGTAGTTCCAGGGGGTTTGGAGGGCTACACCTTC
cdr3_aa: CASSVVPGGLEGYTF

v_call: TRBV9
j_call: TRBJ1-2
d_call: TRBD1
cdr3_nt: TGTGCCAGCAGCGTAGGAGGGGGCCGGTATGGCTACACCTTC
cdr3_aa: CASSVGGGRYGYTF

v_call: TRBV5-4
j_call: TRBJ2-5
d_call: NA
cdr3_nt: TGTGCCAGCAGCTTGGACCCCGAGGAAGAGACCCAGTACTTC
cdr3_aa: CASSLDPEEETQYF

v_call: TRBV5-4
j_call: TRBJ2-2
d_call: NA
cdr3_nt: TGTGCCAGCAGCCGTGAATCGGGTTACACCGGGGAGCTGTTTTTT
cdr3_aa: CASSRESGYTGELFF